Listed here is a single T cell receptor beta chain. The data are from a study of monozygotic twins with inflammatory bowel disease. TCRdb reanalyzed the 5' RACE reads, giving one entry per CDR3 protein sequence and no DNA. Found here are approximately 330,000 distinct CDR3 sequences; the top ten clones hold roughly 2%. This CDR3 is built from 16 residues. This chain links TRBV12-3 or TRBV12-4 with TRBJ2-5; TCRdb's D call, TRBD2, is unchecked because there is no DNA. The TCR sequence derives from a human donor with ulcerative colitis or Crohn's disease, or a healthy co-twin of an affected twin (not recorded which). Sequencing was done on a sample of blood. CDR3 in amino acids: CASSDLGLAGQETQYF.